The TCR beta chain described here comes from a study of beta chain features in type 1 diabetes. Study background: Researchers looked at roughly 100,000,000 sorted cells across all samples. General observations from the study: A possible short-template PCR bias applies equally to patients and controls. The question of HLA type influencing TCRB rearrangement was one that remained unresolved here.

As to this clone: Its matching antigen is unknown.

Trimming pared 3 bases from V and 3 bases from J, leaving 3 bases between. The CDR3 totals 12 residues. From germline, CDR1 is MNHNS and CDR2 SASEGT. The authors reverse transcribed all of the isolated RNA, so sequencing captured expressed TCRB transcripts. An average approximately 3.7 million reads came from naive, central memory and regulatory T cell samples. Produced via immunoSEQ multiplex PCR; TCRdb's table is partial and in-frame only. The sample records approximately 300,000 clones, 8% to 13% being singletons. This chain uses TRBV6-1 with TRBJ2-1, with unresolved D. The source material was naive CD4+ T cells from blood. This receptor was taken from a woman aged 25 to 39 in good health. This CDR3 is CASSDRYNEQFF. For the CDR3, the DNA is TGTGCCAGCAGTGATCGCTACAATGAGCAGTTCTTC.